This TCR beta chain was observed in a study of cytomegalovirus exposure and HLA in healthy donors. Study results and limitations: In vitro confirmation showed a few CMV-associated chains to be CMV antigen specific.

Germline values: CDR1 KGHSH, CDR2 LQKENI. The length of the CDR3 is 15 residues. After removal of 3 bases from V and 4 bases from J, the junction contained 6 bases not matched to a gene. The PCR ran on 60 Vbeta and 13 Jbeta primers. Measured with immunoSEQ multiplex PCR; TCRdb has only the in-frame clones, and not every one. The sample yields about 130,000 clones, more than 70% seen once. Of note for this clone: Its antigen is unknown.

This receptor was identified in a man aged 25-45 years in good health and CMV-seronegative. The V call is TRBV18, the J call TRBJ2-3; TRBD2 aligns across 8 bases. Sequencing was performed on PBMCs. The CDR3 protein is CASSPGGLVADTQYF. DNA of the CDR3: TGTGCCAGCTCACCGGGGGGACTAGTGGCAGATACGCAGTATTTT. The variable domain in full, with the rest retrieved from reference TRBV18 and TRBJ2-3, is NAGVMQNPRHLVRRRGQEARLRCSPMKGHSHVYWYRQLPEEGLKFMVYLQKENIIDESGMPKERFSAEFPKEGPSILRIQQVVRGDSAAYFCASSPGGLVADTQYFGPGTRLTVL.